This T cell receptor beta chain was found in a study of T-cell reconstitution after alpha-beta-depleted transplantation in children. With V trimmed by 0 bases and J by 8 bases, 5 bases remained unmatched. This CDR3 region has 15 residues. Germline V gene lookup returns CDR1 MRHNA and CDR2 SNTAGT. This clonotype was found many times. Researchers prepared the TCRbeta library using unique molecular identifiers, the study reports. TCRdb fed the PCR reads into MiXCR, producing one record per CDR3 protein. The data hold some 75,000 distinct CDR3 sequences, with about 7.3% observed a single time. This receptor was taken from a human donor who donated a stem cell graft to a child with acute lymphoblastic leukemia. This chain links TRBV6-4 with TRBJ2-1; TRBD2 agrees at 9 bases. The source material was PBMCs from the stem cell graft donor, sampled from the stem cell graft. The CDR3 loop reads CASSDSSGSRDEQFF. The CDR3 coding sequence is TGTGCCAGCAGTGACTCTAGCGGGAGTCGGGATGAGCAGTTCTTC.